The TCR beta chain under discussion was sequenced for a study of OX40 agonist ivuxolimab in advanced cancers. Regarding the complete study: The costimulatory receptor OX40 (CD134) was targeted by ivuxolimab, a fully human IgG2 agonistic monoclonal antibody. Intravenous ivuxolimab was administered to patients every 2 weeks at six dose levels: 0.01, 0.1, 0.3, 1.5, 3 and 10 mg/kg. Partial responses occurred in three dose-escalation patients, of whom one had hepatocellular carcinoma and two had cutaneous melanoma. Patients were allowed to have had prior anti-PD-1, anti-PD-L1 or anti-CTLA-4 therapy, and around two fifths of the dose-escalation patients had been treated with checkpoint inhibitors. The paper covers the monotherapy dose-escalation part of the phase I ivuxolimab trial, which included N ≈ 54 patients. The point of sequencing TCRbeta in the periphery was to test whether ivuxolimab changed TCR sequence diversity and drove clonal T-cell expansion. In the dose-escalation cohort, 75% to 90% of patients were male, and the mean age was 60 years with a range of about 20 to 90. Among the roughly 54 dose-escalation patients, around 19 had hepatocellular carcinoma, roughly 15 melanoma, 9 renal cell carcinoma and 9 head and neck cancer.

The junction carries 13 bases between V and J, which are trimmed by 3 bases and 5 bases respectively. From cysteine to phenylalanine, the CDR3 is 14 amino acids long. The CDR3 DNA has 42 bases and is translated from base 1. In the germline V gene (reference sequence), CDR1 corresponds to MNHNY and CDR2 to SVGAGI. Study-wide conclusions, independent of this receptor: Low levels of normalized T-cell clonal expansion were also seen in some nonresponding patients. In partial responders in the 0.1-3.0 mg/kg groups, normalized peripheral clonal expansion was found to be among the lowest, especially among CD8+ T cells. Clonal expansion of both CD4+ and CD8+ blood T cells was observed from baseline to week 6 at doses 0.1 to 3.0 mg/kg. On average, CD8+ T cells showed more expanded clones than CD4+ T cells after ivuxolimab. The antigen specificity of the clonally expanded peripheral T cells was not determined.

For sequencing of the TCRbeta CDR3 region, genomic DNA was extracted from the sorted cells. The immunoSEQ Assay was used to sequence the TCRbeta CDR3 regions. TCRdb obtained this table from immuneACCESS and retained in-frame rearrangements with V and J assigned. These tables miss some clones; where compared with another copy, unresolved V genes account for less than half of the shortfall, and the remainder is unexplained. The sample records fewer than 70,000 clones, around four fifths of which are singletons. Approximately 3% of the sample is held by the ten biggest clonotypes. As to this clone: This clone's antigen is unknown. Per-base qualities were not stored, and no clone one base away is much larger.

Patients with a history of autoimmune disease or receiving systemic immunosuppression were excluded from the trial. In every dose cohort, peripheral blood was drawn for TCR sequencing at baseline, cycle 4 day 1, and cycle 7 day 1. Samples came from an open-label, multicenter, first-in-human phase I dose-escalation trial of ivuxolimab. The trial enrolled adults with locally advanced or metastatic head and neck squamous cell, hepatocellular, melanoma or renal cell carcinoma. Before TCR sequencing, CD4+ T cells and CD8+ T cells were sorted from peripheral blood as separate populations. The clonotype originates from an adult with an advanced solid tumor such as melanoma, head and neck, liver or kidney cancer. The rearranged segments are TRBV6-6 and TRBJ1-2; D gene: possibly TRBD1, on 5 matching bases. The specimen comprised CD4+ or CD8+ T cells sorted from blood, sampled in a trial of the OX40 agonist ivuxolimab. The CDR3 here reads CASSYLQGLYGYTF. The sequenced DNA is TGTGCCAGCAGTTATCTCCAGGGTTTATATGGCTACACCTTC.